These 16 T cell receptor beta chains were sequenced from one sample in a study of cytomegalovirus exposure and HLA in healthy donors. A multiplex PCR was run with 60 Vbeta primers and 13 Jbeta primers. Here immunoSEQ multiplex PCR was the method, and the copy in TCRdb shows in-frame clones only, minus some. The data show some 93,000 clones, 65% to 85% seen once. The sample taken for sequencing was PBMCs. Receptors were obtained from a man in his fifties in good health and CMV-seronegative.

The chain is built from TRBV5-1 and TRBJ2-2, with TRBD1 matching over 9 bases. The CDR3 loop spans 15 amino acids. V gave up 4 bases and J gave up 8 bases; unmatched junction bases: 9. From germline, CDR1 is SGHRS and CDR2 YFSETQ. The DNA for the CDR3 is TGCGCCAGCAGCCACGTAACAGGGGGCCAGGGGGAGCTGTTTTTT. It encodes CASSHVTGGQGELFF.

The chain joins TRBV28 to TRBJ2-7; 7 positions agree with TRBD2. The germline gives CDR1 MDHEN, CDR2 SYDVKM. The trim removed 4 bases at V and 4 bases at J, leaving 7 bases unmatched. This CDR3 comprises 14 residues. The CDR3: CASSSPGRGYEQYF. In DNA, the CDR3 is TGTGCCAGCAGTTCCCCGGGGAGGGGTTACGAGCAGTACTTC.

CDR3 sequence reads: CASSVNQGSHEQYF. CDR3 sequence (DNA): TGTGCCAGCAGCGTTAATCAGGGTTCCCACGAGCAGTACTTC. The chain links TRBV9 to TRBJ2-7; D is possibly TRBD1 (5 bases). The CDR3 is made up of 14 amino acids. V dropped 2 bases and J dropped 5 bases, with 14 bases sitting between them. Germline loops: CDR1 SGDLS, CDR2 YYNGEE.

This clone has only one observation. The chain joins TRBV4-1 to TRBJ2-7; 8 positions agree with TRBD2. The CDR3 sequence is 18 residues long. J gave up 2 bases and V 2 bases, and 14 bases lay outside the gene matches. Germline V gives CDR1 MGHRA, CDR2 YSYEKL. This CDR3 reads CASSQPPGGSGMTYEQYF. CDR3 nucleotides: TGCGCCAGCAGCCAACCACCGGGGGGTAGCGGGATGACCTACGAGCAGTACTTC.

This clone was counted once. The chain has TRBV5-1 and TRBJ1-1, with D hard to call. Trimming removed 7 bases at V and 5 bases at J, with 15 bases between. From germline, CDR1 is SGHRS and CDR2 YFSETQ. This CDR3 is 13 amino acids long. CDR3 in DNA: TGCGCCAGCGGCCGGGATGTGGGAACTGAAGCTTTCTTT. Translation gives CASGRDVGTEAFF.

The chain is built from TRBV18 and TRBJ2-7; TRBD2 matches at 7 bases. CDR1 is KGHSH and CDR2 is LQKENI in the germline V gene. Trimming removed 3 bases from V and 3 bases from J; junction bases left unmatched: 11. This CDR3 has 16 amino acids. Here the CDR3 reads CASSPGGGNEFYEQYF. The DNA of the CDR3 is TGTGCCAGCTCACCGGGCGGGGGAAACGAGTTCTACGAGCAGTACTTC.

This rearrangement joins TRBV7-9 to TRBJ2-3, with TRBD2 identical over 8 bases. Germline CDR1 reads SEHNR; CDR2 reads FQNEAQ (reference sequence). CDR3 length equals 16 residues. V dropped 1 base and J dropped 2; count of bases not matched to a gene: 5. The CDR3 DNA follows: TGTGCCAGCAGCTTAGACGGACTAGCATTCACAGATACGCAGTATTTT. Its protein product is CASSLDGLAFTDTQYF.

The chain employs TRBV19 and TRBJ1-2; D is unresolved. The CDR3 is 15 residues long. Germline loops: CDR1 LNHDA, CDR2 SQIVND (reference sequence). V was cut by 4 bases and J by 2 bases, with 14 bases left in between. CDR3 residues: CASSNEPPHNYGYTF. The CDR3, as DNA: TGTGCCAGTAGTAATGAGCCGCCCCACAACTATGGCTACACCTTC.

This chain links TRBV7-9 with TRBJ1-4; a weak D match, TRBD1 (6 bases). The CDR3 is made up of 15 amino acids. From germline, CDR1 is SEHNR and CDR2 FQNEAQ (reference sequence). Trimming pared 5 bases from V and 4 bases from J, leaving 14 bases between. CDR3: CASSVTGKGNEKLFF. In DNA, the CDR3 is TGTGCCAGCAGCGTTACAGGGAAGGGTAATGAAAAACTGTTTTTT.

This sequence joins TRBV27 and TRBJ2-5; perhaps TRBD1 as D (7 bases). The end of the DNA aligns better with TRBJ2-7, so the J call may be wrong. The CDR3 is 13 residues long. Germline CDR1 reads MNHEY; CDR2 reads SMNVEV (reference sequence). CDR3 sequence: CASSFGGTAEQYF. The CDR3, as DNA: TGTGCCAGCAGTTTTGGAGGGACAGCCGAGCAGTACTTC.

Only one count was recorded for this clone. The chain has TRBV10-3 and TRBJ1-2; 12 nucleotides line up with TRBD1. Germline V gene sequence: CDR1 ENHRY, CDR2 SYGVKD. V dropped 0 bases and J dropped 7; count of bases not matched to a gene: 3. The CDR3 loop spans 15 amino acids. The CDR3 nucleotides are TGTGCCATCAGTGAGTCGGGACAGGGGGCTGGTGGCTACACCTTC. Translation: CAISESGQGAGGYTF.

V gene TRBV5-6 combines with J gene TRBJ2-1, with D possibly being TRBD2 (6 bases). Germline V lookup: CDR1 SGHDT, CDR2 YYEEEE. Trimming shortened V by 0 bases and J by 8 bases, and 9 bases separated the two germline ends. CDR3 length: 13 amino acids. CDR3 sequence reads: CASSLGRGYEQFF. The CDR3 DNA follows: TGTGCCAGCAGCTTGGGGAGGGGCTATGAGCAGTTCTTC.

The chain carries TRBV4-1 and TRBJ2-1, with TRBD2 as a possible D gene (6 bases). Trimming stripped 9 bases from V and 0 bases from J, with 18 bases between. The CDR3 is 16 residues long. CDR1 and CDR2 from the germline V gene are MGHRA and YSYEKL. The CDR3 bases are TGCGCCAGTTCGAAGGAGCGGGTTACCTCCTACAATGAGCAGTTCTTC. Protein: CASSKERVTSYNEQFF.

The chain uses TRBV5-1 and TRBJ2-2, with 12 bases aligning to TRBD2. CDR1 and CDR2 from the germline V gene are SGHRS and YFSETQ. The CDR3 runs 16 residues. J was trimmed by 6 bases and V by 4 bases; bases with no gene match: 7. The CDR3 sequence: CASSPTSGSVAGELFF. CDR3 bases: TGCGCCAGCAGCCCGACTAGCGGGAGTGTCGCCGGGGAGCTGTTTTTT. The variable domain in full, with the rest retrieved from reference TRBV5-1 and TRBJ2-2, is KAGVTQTPRYLIKTRGQQVTLSCSPISGHRSVSWYQQTPGQGLQFLFEYFSETQRNKGNFPGRFSGRQFSNSRSEMNVSTLELGDSALYLCASSPTSGSVAGELFFGEGSRLTVL.

This chain uses TRBV7-2 with TRBJ2-1; D is perhaps TRBD2 (6 bases). Germline V gene data show CDR1 as SGHTA and CDR2 as FQGNSA. The CDR3 loop spans 15 amino acids. V lost 2 bases to trimming and J lost 4 bases, with 12 bases between them. The CDR3 sequence is CASSLTGATYNEQFF. The CDR3 region has the DNA TGTGCCAGCAGCTTAACGGGAGCGACTTACAATGAGCAGTTCTTC. Filled out from reference TRBV7-2 and TRBJ2-1, the complete variable domain reads GAGVSQSPSNKVTEKGKDVELRCDPISGHTALYWYRQSLGQGLEFLIYFQGNSAPDKSGLPSDRFSAERTGGSVSTLTIQRTQQEDSAVYLCASSLTGATYNEQFFGPGTRLTVL.

A few counts support this clone. This sequence joins TRBV2 and TRBJ2-3, with 7 bases that match TRBD1. J gave up 7 bases and V 3 bases, and 10 bases lay outside the gene matches. The CDR3 totals 15 residues. Germline V lookup: CDR1 SNHLY, CDR2 FYNNEI. This chain's CDR3 is CASSDWDSRLNTQYF. CDR3 in DNA: TGTGCCAGCAGTGATTGGGACAGTCGGCTTAATACGCAGTATTTT.